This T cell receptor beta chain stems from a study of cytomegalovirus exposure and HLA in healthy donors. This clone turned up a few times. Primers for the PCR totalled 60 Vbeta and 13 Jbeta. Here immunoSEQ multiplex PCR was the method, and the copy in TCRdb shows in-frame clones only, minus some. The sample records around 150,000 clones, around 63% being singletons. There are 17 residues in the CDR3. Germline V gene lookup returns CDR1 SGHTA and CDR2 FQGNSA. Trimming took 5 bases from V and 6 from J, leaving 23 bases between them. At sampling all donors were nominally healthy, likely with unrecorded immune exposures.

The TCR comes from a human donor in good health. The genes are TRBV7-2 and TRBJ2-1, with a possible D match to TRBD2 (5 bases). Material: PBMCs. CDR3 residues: CASSRLSGVNVLNEQFF. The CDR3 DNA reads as TGTGCCAGCAGCCGGCTCTCCGGGGTGAACGTTCTCAATGAGCAGTTCTTC.